The 5 T cell receptor beta chains reported below all come from one sample, sequenced in a study of CD8 T cells in ankylosing spondylitis. Via MiXCR, TCRdb re-called the 5' RACE reads, giving one row per CDR3 protein. The data contain over 75,000 distinct CDR3 sequences, about 9.1% of them singletons. Sequencing input: blood, either unsorted or a sorted T cell fraction (not recorded which). These receptors were collected from a male donor with ankylosing spondylitis or in good health (not recorded which).

Ten or more counts support this clonotype. The chain uses TRBV9 and TRBJ2-5; no clear D gene. Germline V gene lookup returns CDR1 SGDLS and CDR2 YYNGEE. The CDR3 runs 14 residues. Trimming shortened V by 0 bases and J by 5 bases, and 11 bases separated the two germline ends. This CDR3 is CASSVDGREETQYF. CDR3 DNA: TGTGCCAGCAGCGTAGATGGTAGAGAGGAGACCCAGTACTTC.

In its sample, this clonotype was seen many times. The J gene is TRBJ2-7, the V gene TRBV5-1; 7 nucleotides line up with TRBD1. The CDR3 is 13 amino acids. From germline, CDR1 is SGHRS and CDR2 YFSETQ. Trimming removed 3 bases from V and 4 bases from J; junction bases left unmatched: 4. CDR3 in amino acids: CASSSSTGYEQYF. CDR3 sequence (DNA): TGCGCCAGCAGCTCATCGACAGGGTACGAGCAGTACTTC.

This clonotype has ten or more counts. J is TRBJ2-5 and V is TRBV5-1; 7 nucleotides match TRBD2. The ends lost 4 bases at V and 2 bases at J; junction bases unmatched: 17. CDR1 is SGHRS, CDR2 YFSETQ, per germline. This CDR3 is 18 amino acids long. CDR3 protein: CASSPSTVGGFLQETQYF. CDR3 nucleotide sequence: TGCGCCAGCAGCCCTTCGACTGTCGGGGGGTTCTTACAAGAGACCCAGTACTTC.

This clonotype was found many times. This chain joins TRBV5-1 and TRBJ2-3, with TRBD1 matching 8 bases. Trimming cost V 4 bases and J 4 bases; bases outside gene matches: 8. This CDR3 is built from 15 residues. Germline loops: CDR1 SGHRS, CDR2 YFSETQ. CDR3 sequence reads: CASSPRGQLPDTQYF. The CDR3, as DNA: TGCGCCAGCAGCCCCAGGGGGCAGCTGCCAGATACGCAGTATTTT.

The chain recombines TRBV9 with TRBJ1-2; the D gene is possibly TRBD1 (6 bases). Germline CDR1 SGDLS, CDR2 YYNGEE. CDR3 length: 16 amino acids. The V gene lost 0 bases and the J gene lost 2 bases, with 14 bases spanning the gap. The CDR3 spells CASSVVTGTPNYGYTF. In DNA, the CDR3 is TGTGCCAGCAGCGTAGTTACCGGGACACCAAACTATGGCTACACCTTC.